Below are 5 T cell receptor beta chains sequenced from a single sample in a study of T cell changes during pregnancy in multiple sclerosis. Assay used: immunoSEQ multiplex PCR; TCRdb lists only in-frame clones, some missing. In the table there are about 70,000 clones, over 85% of which are singletons. Sequencing was performed on peripheral blood, taken in the second trimester of pregnancy. The receptor set was obtained from a female donor in good health, enrolled as a control in a pregnancy study.

This chain links TRBV7-2 with TRBJ2-3; 10 nucleotides agree with TRBD2. The CDR3 runs to 14 residues. Trimming at V came to 5 bases and at J to 6 bases, leaving 5 bases not matched to a gene. Germline CDR1 is SGHTA and CDR2 is FQGNSA. The CDR3: CASSQGLAFDTQYF. The CDR3 coding sequence is TGTGCCAGCAGCCAGGGACTAGCGTTCGATACGCAGTATTTT. Supplemented by reference TRBV7-2 and TRBJ2-3, the full variable domain reads GAGVSQSPSNKVTEKGKDVELRCDPISGHTALYWYRQSLGQGLEFLIYFQGNSAPDKSGLPSDRFSAERTGGSVSTLTIQRTQQEDSAVYLCASSQGLAFDTQYFGPGTRLTVL.

The V gene is TRBV27, the J gene TRBJ2-1; D gene uncertain. The CDR3 spans 12 residues. Trimming removed 8 bases from V and 9 bases from J, with 14 bases in between. Germline CDR1 MNHEY, CDR2 SMNVEV (reference sequence). The CDR3 here is CASGPQNSEQFF. The CDR3 DNA follows: TGTGCCAGCGGTCCACAGAACAGTGAGCAGTTCTTC.

The gene calls are TRBV28 and TRBJ1-5; D is perhaps TRBD1 (5 bases). V lost 5 bases and J 8 bases, leaving 7 bases between the germline ends. The CDR3 sequence is 11 residues long. Germline-derived CDR1 and CDR2 are MDHEN and SYDVKM. The CDR3 loop reads CASSPREPQHF. The CDR3 bases are TGTGCCAGCAGTCCCAGGGAGCCCCAGCATTTT. The variable domain in full, completed from reference TRBV28 and TRBJ1-5, reads DVKVTQSSRYLVKRTGEKVFLECVQDMDHENMFWYRQDPGLGLRLIYFSYDVKMKEKGDIPEGYSVSREKKERFSLILESASTNQTSMYLCASSPREPQHFGDGTRLSIL.

This clone was seen more than once but under ten times. An end of the junction does not agree with germline; a read error may underlie this. The V and J genes are TRBV11-2 and TRBJ1-2; no clear D. Germline V gene data show CDR1 as SGHAT and CDR2 as FQNNGV. The CDR3 covers 11 residues. This CDR3 reads CASSLDKQLYF. The CDR3, as DNA: TGTGCCAGCAGCTTAGATAAACAGCTCTACTTC.

The chain combines TRBV6-1 with TRBJ1-3; tentative D call: TRBD1 (6 bases). CDR3 length: 14 residues. V shed 6 bases and J shed 3 bases, with 12 bases lying between them. Germline assignment: CDR1 MNHNS and CDR2 SASEGT. CDR3 sequence reads: CASRVGGSGNTIYF. The CDR3 nucleotides read TGTGCCAGCAGGGTAGGGGGTAGTGGAAACACCATATATTTT.